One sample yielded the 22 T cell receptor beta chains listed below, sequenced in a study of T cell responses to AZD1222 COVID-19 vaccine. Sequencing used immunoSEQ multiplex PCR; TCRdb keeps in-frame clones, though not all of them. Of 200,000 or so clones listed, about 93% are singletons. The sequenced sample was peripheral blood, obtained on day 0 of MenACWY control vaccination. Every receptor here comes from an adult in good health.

The CDR3 bases are TGTGCCAGCAGCTTAGGGGTCACGGTCGGAGCTTTCTTT. Its translation: CASSLGVTVGAFF. V usage is TRBV11-2 and J usage is TRBJ1-1; D is ambiguous. Trimming removed 1 base from V and 10 bases from J, with 13 bases in between. This CDR3 spans 13 amino acids. The germline gives CDR1 SGHAT, CDR2 FQNNGV.

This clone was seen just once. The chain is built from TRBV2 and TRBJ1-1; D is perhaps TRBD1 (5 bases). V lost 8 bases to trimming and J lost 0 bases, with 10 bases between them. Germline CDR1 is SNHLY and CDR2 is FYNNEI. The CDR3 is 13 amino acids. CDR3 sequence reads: CASLTVLNTEAFF. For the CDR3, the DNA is TGTGCCAGCTTGACAGTCTTGAACACTGAAGCTTTCTTT.

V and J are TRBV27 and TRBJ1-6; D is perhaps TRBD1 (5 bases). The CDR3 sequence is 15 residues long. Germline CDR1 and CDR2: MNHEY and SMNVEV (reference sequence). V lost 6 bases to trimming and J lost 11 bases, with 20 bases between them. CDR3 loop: CASSSAMGRGAPLHF. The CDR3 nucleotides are TGTGCCAGCAGCTCTGCGATGGGACGGGGAGCACCCCTCCACTTT.

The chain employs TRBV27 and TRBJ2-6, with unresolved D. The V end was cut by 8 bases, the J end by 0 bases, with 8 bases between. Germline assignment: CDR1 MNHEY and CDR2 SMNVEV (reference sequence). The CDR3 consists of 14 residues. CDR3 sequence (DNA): TGTGCCAGCTCTGGTAGCTCTGGGGCCAACGTCCTGACTTTC. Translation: CASSGSSGANVLTF.

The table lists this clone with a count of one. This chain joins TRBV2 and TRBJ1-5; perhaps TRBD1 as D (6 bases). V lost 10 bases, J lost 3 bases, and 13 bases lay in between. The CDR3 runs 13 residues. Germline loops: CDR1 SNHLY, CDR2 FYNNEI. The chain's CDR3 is CATSGGLNQPQHF. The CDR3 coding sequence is TGTGCCACTTCCGGGGGCCTCAATCAGCCCCAGCATTTT.

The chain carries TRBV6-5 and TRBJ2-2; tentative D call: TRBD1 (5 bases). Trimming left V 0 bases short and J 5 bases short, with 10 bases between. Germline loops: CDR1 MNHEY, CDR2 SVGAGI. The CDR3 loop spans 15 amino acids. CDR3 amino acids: CASSYSRTSTGELFF. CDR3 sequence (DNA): TGTGCCAGCAGTTACTCAAGGACATCAACCGGGGAGCTGTTTTTT.

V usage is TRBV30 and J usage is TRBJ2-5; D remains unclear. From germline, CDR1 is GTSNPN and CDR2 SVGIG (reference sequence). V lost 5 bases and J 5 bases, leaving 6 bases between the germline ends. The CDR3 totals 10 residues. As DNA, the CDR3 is TGTGCCTGGGGTAAGGAGACCCAGTACTTC. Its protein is CAWGKETQYF.

Here the CDR3 DNA reads TGTGCCAGCAGTGACGGAGGGAACACTGAAGCTTTCTTT. Amino acids: CASSDGGNTEAFF. The J gene is TRBJ1-1, the V gene TRBV6-4; D is unclear. The germline V gene has CDR1 MRHNA and CDR2 SNTAGT. V lost 2 bases to trimming and J lost 1 base, with 5 bases between them. This CDR3 comprises 13 residues.

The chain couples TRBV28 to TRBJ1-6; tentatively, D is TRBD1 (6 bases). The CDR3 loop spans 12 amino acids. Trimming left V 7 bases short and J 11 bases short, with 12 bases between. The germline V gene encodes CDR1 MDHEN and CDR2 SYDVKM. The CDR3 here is CASNSRGPPLHF. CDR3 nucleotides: TGTGCCAGCAACTCCAGGGGCCCACCCCTCCACTTT. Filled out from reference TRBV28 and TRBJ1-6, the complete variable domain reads DVKVTQSSRYLVKRTGEKVFLECVQDMDHENMFWYRQDPGLGLRLIYFSYDVKMKEKGDIPEGYSVSREKKERFSLILESASTNQTSMYLCASNSRGPPLHFGNGTRLTVT.

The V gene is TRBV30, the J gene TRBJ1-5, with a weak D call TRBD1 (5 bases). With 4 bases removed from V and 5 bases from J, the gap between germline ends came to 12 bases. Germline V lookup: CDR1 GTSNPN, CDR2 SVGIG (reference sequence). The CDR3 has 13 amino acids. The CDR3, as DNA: TGTGCCTGGACCCTGGGGCGGGATCAGCCCCAGCATTTT. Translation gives CAWTLGRDQPQHF.

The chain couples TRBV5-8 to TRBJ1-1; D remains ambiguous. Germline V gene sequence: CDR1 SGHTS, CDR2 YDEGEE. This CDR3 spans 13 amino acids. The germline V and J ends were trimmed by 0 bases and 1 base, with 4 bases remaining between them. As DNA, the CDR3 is TGTGCCAGCAGCTTGGCACCGAACACTGAAGCTTTCTTT. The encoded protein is CASSLAPNTEAFF.

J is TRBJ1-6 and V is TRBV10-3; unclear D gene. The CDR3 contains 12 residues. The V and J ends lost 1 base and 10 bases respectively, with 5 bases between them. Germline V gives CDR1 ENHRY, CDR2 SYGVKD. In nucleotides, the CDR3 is TGTGCCATCAGTGAGTTCGAATCACCCCTCCACTTT. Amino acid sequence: CAISEFESPLHF.

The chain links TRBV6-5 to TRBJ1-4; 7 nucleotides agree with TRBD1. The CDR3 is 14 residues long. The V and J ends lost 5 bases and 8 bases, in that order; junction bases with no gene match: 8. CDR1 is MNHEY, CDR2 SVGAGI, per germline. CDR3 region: CASSHTGAGEKLFF. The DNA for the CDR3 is TGTGCCAGCAGTCATACAGGGGCCGGGGAAAAACTGTTTTTT.

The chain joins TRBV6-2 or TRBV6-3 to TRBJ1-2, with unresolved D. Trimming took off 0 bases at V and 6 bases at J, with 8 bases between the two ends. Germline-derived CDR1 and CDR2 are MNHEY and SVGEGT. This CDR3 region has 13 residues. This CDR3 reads CASSYSSSHGYTF. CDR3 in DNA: TGTGCCAGCAGTTACTCGTCCAGTCATGGCTACACCTTC.

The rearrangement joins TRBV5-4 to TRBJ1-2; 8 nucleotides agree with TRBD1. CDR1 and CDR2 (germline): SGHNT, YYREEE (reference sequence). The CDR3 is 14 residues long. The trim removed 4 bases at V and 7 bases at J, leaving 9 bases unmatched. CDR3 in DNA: TGTGCCAGCAGCGCGGGACAGGAGCACGGTGGCTACACCTTC. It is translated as CASSAGQEHGGYTF.

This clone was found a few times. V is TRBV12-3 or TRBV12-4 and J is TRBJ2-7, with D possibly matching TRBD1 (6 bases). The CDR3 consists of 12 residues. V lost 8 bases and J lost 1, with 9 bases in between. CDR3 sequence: CASRDTSYEQYF. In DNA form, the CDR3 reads TGTGCCAGCCGGGACACGTCCTACGAGCAGTACTTC.

The CDR3 nucleotides are TGCAGTGCTAGTAGCGGGGGGGCCTTAAATGAGCAGTTCTTC. It specifies CSASSGGALNEQFF. The chain combines TRBV20-1 with TRBJ2-1; 11 bases are shared with TRBD2. V was clipped by 3 bases and J by 7 bases; unmatched bases: 5. Germline V gives CDR1 DFQATT, CDR2 SNEGSKA (reference sequence). The CDR3 has 14 residues.

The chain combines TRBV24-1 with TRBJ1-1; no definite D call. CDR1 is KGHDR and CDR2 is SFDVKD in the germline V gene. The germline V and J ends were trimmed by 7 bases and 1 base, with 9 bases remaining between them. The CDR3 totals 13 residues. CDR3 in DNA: TGTGCCACCAGAGCAGGTCAGAACACTGAAGCTTTCTTT. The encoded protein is CATRAGQNTEAFF.

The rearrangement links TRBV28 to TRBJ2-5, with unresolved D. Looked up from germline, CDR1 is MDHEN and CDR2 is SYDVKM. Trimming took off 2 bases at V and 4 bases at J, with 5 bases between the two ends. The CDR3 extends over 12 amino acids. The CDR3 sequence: CASSLPGETQYF. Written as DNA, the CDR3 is TGTGCCAGCAGTTTACCGGGAGAGACCCAGTACTTC. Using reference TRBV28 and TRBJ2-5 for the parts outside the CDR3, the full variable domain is DVKVTQSSRYLVKRTGEKVFLECVQDMDHENMFWYRQDPGLGLRLIYFSYDVKMKEKGDIPEGYSVSREKKERFSLILESASTNQTSMYLCASSLPGETQYFGPGTRLLVL.

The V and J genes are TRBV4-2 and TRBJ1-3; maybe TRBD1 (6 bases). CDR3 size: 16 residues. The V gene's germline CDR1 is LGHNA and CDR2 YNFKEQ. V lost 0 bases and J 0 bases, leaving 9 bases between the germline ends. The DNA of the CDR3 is TGTGCCAGCAGCCAAGAAGGGGGGGCCTCTGGAAACACCATATATTTT. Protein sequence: CASSQEGGASGNTIYF.

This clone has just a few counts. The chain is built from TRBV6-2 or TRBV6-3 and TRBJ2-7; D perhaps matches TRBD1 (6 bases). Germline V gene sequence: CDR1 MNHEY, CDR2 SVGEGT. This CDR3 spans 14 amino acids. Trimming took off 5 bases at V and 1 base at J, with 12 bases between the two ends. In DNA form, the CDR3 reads TGTGCCAGCAGTACATTCACAGGGTCCTACGAGCAGTACTTC. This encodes CASSTFTGSYEQYF.

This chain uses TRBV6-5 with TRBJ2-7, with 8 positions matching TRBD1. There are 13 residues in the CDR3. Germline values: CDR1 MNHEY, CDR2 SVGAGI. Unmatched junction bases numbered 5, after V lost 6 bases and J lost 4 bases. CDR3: CASRKTGAYEQYF. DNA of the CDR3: TGTGCCAGCAGGAAGACAGGGGCGTACGAGCAGTACTTC.